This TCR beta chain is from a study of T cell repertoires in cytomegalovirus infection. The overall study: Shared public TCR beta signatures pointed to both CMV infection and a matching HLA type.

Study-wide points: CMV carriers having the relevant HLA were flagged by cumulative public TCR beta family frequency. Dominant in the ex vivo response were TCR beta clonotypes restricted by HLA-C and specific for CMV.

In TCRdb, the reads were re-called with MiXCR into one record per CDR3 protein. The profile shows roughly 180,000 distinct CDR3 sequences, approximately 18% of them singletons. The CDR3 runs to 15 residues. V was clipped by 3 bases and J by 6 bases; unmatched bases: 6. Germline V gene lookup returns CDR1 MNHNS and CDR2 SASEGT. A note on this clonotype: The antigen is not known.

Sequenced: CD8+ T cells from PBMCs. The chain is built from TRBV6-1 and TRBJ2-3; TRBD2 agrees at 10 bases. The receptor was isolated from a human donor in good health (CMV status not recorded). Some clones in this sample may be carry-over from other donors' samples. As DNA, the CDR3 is TGTGCCAGCAGTGAGTCTCTAGCGGGAGCCGATACGCAGTATTTT. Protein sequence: CASSESLAGADTQYF.